The rows below give T cell receptor beta chains drawn from one sample of a study of CD8 T cells in Susac syndrome. TCRdb ran MiXCR on the immunoSEQ multiplex PCR reads and lists one entry per CDR3 protein. Of hundreds of thousands of distinct CDR3 sequences in the sample, over 75% are singletons; the top ten hold roughly 0.21%. The sequencing sample was made of CD8+ T cells from PBMCs. The receptors originated from a human donor with multiple sclerosis. Both conserved end residues are part of each CDR3. Fields, in order: V gene, J gene, D gene, clone size, CDR3 protein, CDR3 DNA. D genes are given only for firm matches. Clone size, where shown, is once, few, many, or a class for clones that have expanded.

TRBV27,TRBJ1-1,.,.,CASSPIFYTEAFF,TGTGCCAGCAGCCCGATTTTTTACACTGAAGCTTTCTTT
TRBV9,TRBJ2-7,TRBD1,.,CASSVNPGGYEQYF,TGTGCCAGCAGCGTAAATCCAGGGGGCTACGAGCAGTACTTC
TRBV5-4,TRBJ2-7,TRBD2,.,CASSLPSGLEQYF,TGTGCCAGCAGCTTGCCTAGCGGTCTCGAGCAGTACTTC
TRBV4-2,TRBJ1-1,.,few,CASSPERGGTEAFF,TGTGCCAGCAGCCCTGAAAGGGGTGGGACTGAAGCTTTCTTT
TRBV27,TRBJ1-1,.,.,CASSLVAGDGGTEAFF,TGTGCCAGCAGTTTAGTGGCCGGTGACGGGGGCACTGAAGCTTTCTTT
TRBV7-3,TRBJ2-3,TRBD2,once,CASSYIAGGPSTDTQYF,TGTGCCAGCAGCTATATAGCGGGAGGGCCTTCCACAGATACGCAGTATTTT
TRBV28,TRBJ2-7,.,.,CASSLDEREQYF,TGTGCCAGCAGTTTAGACGAGCGCGAGCAGTACTTC
TRBV7-8,TRBJ2-3,.,.,CASSPPSASTDTQYF,TGTGCCAGCAGCCCGCCAAGCGCTAGCACAGATACGCAGTATTTT
TRBV11-2,TRBJ1-1,.,.,CASSYNGRNTEAFF,TGTGCCAGCAGCTATAACGGGCGGAACACTGAAGCTTTCTTT
TRBV4-1,TRBJ2-1,.,.,CASSQWAPPTLYNEQFF,TGCGCCAGCAGCCAATGGGCCCCTCCAACTCTATACAATGAGCAGTTCTTC
TRBV5-1,TRBJ2-1,TRBD2,.,CASSLFGREGPREQFF,TGCGCCAGCAGCTTGTTTGGTCGGGAGGGCCCTCGTGAGCAGTTCTTC
TRBV7-3,TRBJ2-3,.,.,CASSLTYGTTDTQYF,TGTGCCAGCAGCTTAACGTATGGTACGACAGATACGCAGTATTTT
TRBV5-1,TRBJ1-2,TRBD1,.,CASSLEDRRRDGYTF,TGCGCCAGCAGCTTGGAGGACAGGAGGCGAGATGGCTACACCTTC
TRBV29-1,TRBJ2-7,TRBD1,.,CSVDRQGSSYEQYF,TGCAGCGTTGACCGACAGGGGAGCTCCTACGAGCAGTACTTC
TRBV28,TRBJ2-6,TRBD2,.,CASSPIPAGGPTGANVLTF,TGTGCCAGCAGCCCTATTCCGGCGGGAGGGCCGACGGGGGCCAACGTCCTGACTTTC
TRBV30,TRBJ2-5,.,once,CAWSVLAPETQYF,TGTGCCTGGAGTGTACTAGCTCCAGAGACCCAGTACTTC
TRBV9,TRBJ2-1,TRBD2,.,CASSAGTRALQQFF,TGTGCCAGCAGCGCCGGGACTAGGGCCCTTCAGCAGTTCTTC
TRBV7-6,TRBJ1-2,.,.,CASSLVGGLGYGYTF,TGTGCCAGCAGCTTAGTCGGGGGGCTGGGCTATGGCTACACCTTC
TRBV10-3,TRBJ2-3,TRBD2,.,CAISELGGSFSGDTQYF,TGTGCCATCAGTGAGTTGGGCGGGAGTTTTTCAGGAGATACGCAGTATTTT
TRBV11-2,TRBJ1-1,.,.,CASSLDPGMNTEAFF,TGTGCCAGCAGCTTAGATCCGGGCATGAACACTGAAGCTTTCTTT
TRBV7-2,TRBJ2-7,.,.,CASSSGREQYF,TGTGCCAGCAGCTCGGGACGGGAGCAGTACTTC
TRBV12-3/TRBV12-4,TRBJ1-2,.,.,CASSLDSVPNYGYTF,TGTGCCAGCAGTTTAGACAGCGTACCTAACTATGGCTACACCTTC
TRBV6-2/TRBV6-3,TRBJ2-1,TRBD2,few,CASSYSNEGGRGGNEQFF,TGTGCCAGCAGTTACTCGAATGAAGGCGGGAGGGGCGGGAATGAGCAGTTCTTC
TRBV9,TRBJ2-1,TRBD1,.,CASSVLGQGASYNEQFF,TGTGCCAGCAGCGTACTAGGCCAGGGGGCGTCCTACAATGAGCAGTTCTTC
TRBV6-2/TRBV6-3,TRBJ1-1,.,.,CASRDGQPNTEAFF,TGTGCCAGCAGGGACGGACAGCCGAACACTGAAGCTTTCTTT
TRBV9,TRBJ2-6,TRBD1,.,CASSPGTGGTGANVLTF,TGTGCCAGCAGCCCCGGGACAGGGGGAACTGGGGCCAACGTCCTGACTTTC
TRBV20-1,TRBJ2-1,.,.,CSARDLIGSVTSYNEQFF,TGCAGTGCTAGAGACCTCATCGGATCGGTTACCTCCTACAATGAGCAGTTCTTC